The rows below give T cell receptor beta chains drawn from one sample of a study of blood T cell repertoires in COVID-19. The assay was immunoSEQ multiplex PCR, and TCRdb's table has in-frame clones only and misses some. The table shows about 50,000 clones, with approximately 92% occurring only once. Source material: peripheral blood. The receptors derive from a woman aged 55-70 years with COVID-19, enrolled during active disease. Both conserved end residues are part of each CDR3. Each record gives: J gene, D gene, clone size, V gene, CDR3 DNA, CDR3 protein. D genes are given only for firm matches. A row's size may be missing; if present it is once, few, many or a size class.

j_gene: TRBJ2-1
d_gene: TRBD2
abundance: -
v_gene: TRBV19
CDR3nt: TGTGCCAGTAGTCCAGCTGGGGATAGCGGGAGGGCTGAGCAGTTCTTC
CDR3aa: CASSPAGDSGRAEQFF

j_gene: TRBJ1-5
d_gene: -
abundance: once
v_gene: TRBV27
CDR3nt: TGTGCCAGCTCTCCCTATAGCAATCAGCCCCAGCATTTT
CDR3aa: CASSPYSNQPQHF

j_gene: TRBJ1-6
d_gene: -
abundance: -
v_gene: TRBV6-5
CDR3nt: TGTGCCAGCATGTGGGGGGGGGCACATAATTCACCCCTCCACTTT
CDR3aa: CASMWGGAHNSPLHF

j_gene: TRBJ2-2
d_gene: -
abundance: -
v_gene: TRBV9
CDR3nt: TGTGCCAGCAGCGCCCGCATGGCCTTGAACACCGGGGAGCTGTTTTTT
CDR3aa: CASSARMALNTGELFF

j_gene: TRBJ1-6
d_gene: TRBD1
abundance: -
v_gene: TRBV28
CDR3nt: TGTGCCAGCAGTTCCGGACAGGGCGTTTCTTCACCCCTCCACTTT
CDR3aa: CASSSGQGVSSPLHF

j_gene: TRBJ1-4
d_gene: -
abundance: -
v_gene: TRBV28
CDR3nt: TGTGCCAGCAGTCCCCCCCGGGGAAAACTGTTTTTT
CDR3aa: CASSPPRGKLFF

j_gene: TRBJ1-4
d_gene: TRBD1
abundance: -
v_gene: TRBV11-3
CDR3nt: TGTGCCAGCAGCCCTCACCCGGACAGGGGGCGAGAAAAACTGTTTTTT
CDR3aa: CASSPHPDRGREKLFF

j_gene: TRBJ2-1
d_gene: TRBD2
abundance: -
v_gene: TRBV27
CDR3nt: TGTGCCAGCAGTTTATCGGCTAGCGGGGTATCCTACAATGAGCAGTTCTTC
CDR3aa: CASSLSASGVSYNEQFF

j_gene: TRBJ2-7
d_gene: TRBD2
abundance: -
v_gene: TRBV18
CDR3nt: TGTGCCAGTACGCGGCGGGAGGTATACGAGCAGTACTTC
CDR3aa: CASTRREVYEQYF

j_gene: TRBJ2-3
d_gene: -
abundance: -
v_gene: TRBV7-9
CDR3nt: TGTGCCAGCAGCGGGCGGACAGCCCTTTTGACAGATACGCAGTATTTT
CDR3aa: CASSGRTALLTDTQYF

j_gene: TRBJ2-7
d_gene: TRBD2
abundance: -
v_gene: TRBV9
CDR3nt: TGTGCCAGCAGCGGGCGGGCGGGAGGATCCTACGAGCAGTACTTC
CDR3aa: CASSGRAGGSYEQYF

j_gene: TRBJ1-2
d_gene: -
abundance: few
v_gene: TRBV7-8
CDR3nt: TGTGCCAGCAGCTTAGCAGGGGCCCTCGGGGGCTACACCTTC
CDR3aa: CASSLAGALGGYTF

j_gene: TRBJ1-1
d_gene: -
abundance: -
v_gene: TRBV30
CDR3nt: TGTGCCTGGAGTGTAGGAGTGAACACTGAAGCTTTCTTT
CDR3aa: CAWSVGVNTEAFF

j_gene: TRBJ2-7
d_gene: TRBD2
abundance: -
v_gene: TRBV6-2/TRBV6-3
CDR3nt: TGTGCCAGCAGTTACGGTGGGACTAGCGGCTACGAGCAGTACTTC
CDR3aa: CASSYGGTSGYEQYF

j_gene: TRBJ2-2
d_gene: TRBD1
abundance: -
v_gene: TRBV28
CDR3nt: TGTGCCAGCAGTTTCCCGGACAGGGCCTCCGGGGAGCTGTTTTTT
CDR3aa: CASSFPDRASGELFF

j_gene: TRBJ1-5
d_gene: -
abundance: -
v_gene: TRBV28
CDR3nt: TGTGCCAGCAGTCCGGGGGGCGACAATCAGCCCCAGCATTTT
CDR3aa: CASSPGGDNQPQHF

j_gene: TRBJ1-5
d_gene: -
abundance: -
v_gene: TRBV4-3
CDR3nt: TGCGCCAGCAGCCAGCGAGTGAGCCAGCCCCAGCATTTT
CDR3aa: CASSQRVSQPQHF

j_gene: TRBJ2-7
d_gene: -
abundance: -
v_gene: TRBV4-2
CDR3nt: TGTGCCAGCAGCCAAGATCTCGGCAGGGCGGGACGGGACGAGCAGTACTTC
CDR3aa: CASSQDLGRAGRDEQYF